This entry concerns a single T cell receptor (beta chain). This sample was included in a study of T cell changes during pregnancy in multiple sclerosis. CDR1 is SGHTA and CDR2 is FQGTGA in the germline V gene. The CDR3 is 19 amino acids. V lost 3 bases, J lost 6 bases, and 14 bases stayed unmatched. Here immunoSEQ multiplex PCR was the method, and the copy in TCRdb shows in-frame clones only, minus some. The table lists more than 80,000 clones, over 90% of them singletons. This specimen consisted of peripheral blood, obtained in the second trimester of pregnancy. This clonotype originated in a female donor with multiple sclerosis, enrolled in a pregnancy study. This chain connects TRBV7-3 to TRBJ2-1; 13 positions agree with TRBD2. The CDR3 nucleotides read TGTGCCAGCAGCTTTCTGACTAGCGGGAGGACCCTAGGAAGCAATGAGCAGTTCTTC. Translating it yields CASSFLTSGRTLGSNEQFF.